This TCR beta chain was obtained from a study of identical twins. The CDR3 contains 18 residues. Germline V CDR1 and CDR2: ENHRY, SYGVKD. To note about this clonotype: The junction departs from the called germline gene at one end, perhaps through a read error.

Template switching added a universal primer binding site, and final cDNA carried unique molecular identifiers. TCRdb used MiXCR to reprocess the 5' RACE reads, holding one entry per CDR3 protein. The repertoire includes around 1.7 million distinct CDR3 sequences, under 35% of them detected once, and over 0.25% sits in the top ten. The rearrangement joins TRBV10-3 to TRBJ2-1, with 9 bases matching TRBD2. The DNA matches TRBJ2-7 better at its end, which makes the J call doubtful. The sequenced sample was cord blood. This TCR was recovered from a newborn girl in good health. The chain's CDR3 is CATSDGSGGPGSYNEQYF. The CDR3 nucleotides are TGTGCCACCAGTGATGGTAGCGGGGGCCCCGGCTCCTACAATGAGCAGTACTTC.